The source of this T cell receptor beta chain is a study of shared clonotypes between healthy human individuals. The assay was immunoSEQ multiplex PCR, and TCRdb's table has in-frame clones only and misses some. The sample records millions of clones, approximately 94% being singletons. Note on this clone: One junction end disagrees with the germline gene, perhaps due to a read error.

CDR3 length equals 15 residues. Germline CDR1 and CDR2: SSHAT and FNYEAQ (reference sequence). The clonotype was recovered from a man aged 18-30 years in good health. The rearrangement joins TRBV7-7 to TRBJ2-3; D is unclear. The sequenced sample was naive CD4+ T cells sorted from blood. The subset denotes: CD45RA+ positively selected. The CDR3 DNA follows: TGTGCTAGCATCAACCTCGGCACCCCCACAGATACGCAGTATTTT. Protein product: CASINLGTPTDTQYF.